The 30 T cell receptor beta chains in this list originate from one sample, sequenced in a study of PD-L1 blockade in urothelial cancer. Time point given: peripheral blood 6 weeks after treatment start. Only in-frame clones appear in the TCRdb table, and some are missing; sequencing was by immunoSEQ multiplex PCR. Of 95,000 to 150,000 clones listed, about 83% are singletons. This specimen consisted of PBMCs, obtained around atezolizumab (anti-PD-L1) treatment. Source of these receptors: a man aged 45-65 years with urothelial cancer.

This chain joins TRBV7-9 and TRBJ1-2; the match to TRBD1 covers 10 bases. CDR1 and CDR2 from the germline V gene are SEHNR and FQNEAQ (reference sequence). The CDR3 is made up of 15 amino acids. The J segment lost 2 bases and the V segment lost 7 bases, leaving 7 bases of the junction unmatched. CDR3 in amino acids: CASTGDRGQNYGYTF. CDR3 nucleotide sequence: TGTGCCAGCACCGGGGACAGGGGACAAAACTATGGCTACACCTTC. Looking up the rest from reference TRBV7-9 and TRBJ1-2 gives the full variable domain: DTGVSQNPRHKITKRGQNVTFRCDPISEHNRLYWYRQTLGQGPEFLTYFQNEAQLEKSRLLSDRFSAERPKGSFSTLEIQRTEQGDSAMYLCASTGDRGQNYGYTFGSGTRLTVV.

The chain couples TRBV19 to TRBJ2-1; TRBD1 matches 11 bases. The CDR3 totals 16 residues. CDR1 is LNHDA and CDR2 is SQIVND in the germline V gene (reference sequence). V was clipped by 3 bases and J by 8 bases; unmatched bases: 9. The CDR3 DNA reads TGTGCCAGTAGTATGCCCCGGACAGGGGGCTGGGATGAGCAGTTCTTC. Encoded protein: CASSMPRTGGWDEQFF.

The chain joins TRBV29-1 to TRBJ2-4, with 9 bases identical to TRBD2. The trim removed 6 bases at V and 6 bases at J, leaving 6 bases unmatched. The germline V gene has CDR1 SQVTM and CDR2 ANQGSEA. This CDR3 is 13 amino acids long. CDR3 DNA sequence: TGCAGCGTCTGGGGGGGACTAGCAAACATTCAGTACTTC. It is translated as CSVWGGLANIQYF. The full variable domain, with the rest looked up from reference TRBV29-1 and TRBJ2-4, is SAVISQKPSRDICQRGTSLTIQCQVDSQVTMMFWYRQQPGQSLTLIATANQGSEATYESGFVIDKFPISRPNLTFSTLTVSNMSPEDSSIYLCSVWGGLANIQYFGAGTRLSVL.

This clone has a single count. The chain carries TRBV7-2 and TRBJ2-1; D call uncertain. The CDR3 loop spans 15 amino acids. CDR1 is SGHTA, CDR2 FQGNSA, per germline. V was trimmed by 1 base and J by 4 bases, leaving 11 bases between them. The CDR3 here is CASSLEPRSYNEQFF. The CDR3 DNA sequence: TGTGCCAGCAGCTTAGAACCTAGGTCATACAATGAGCAGTTCTTC.

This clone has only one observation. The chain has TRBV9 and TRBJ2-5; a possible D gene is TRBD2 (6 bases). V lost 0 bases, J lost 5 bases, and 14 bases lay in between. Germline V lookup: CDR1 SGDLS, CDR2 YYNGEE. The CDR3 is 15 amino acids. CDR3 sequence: CASSVGARGGETQYF. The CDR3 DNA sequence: TGTGCCAGCAGCGTAGGTGCCCGCGGAGGGGAGACCCAGTACTTC.

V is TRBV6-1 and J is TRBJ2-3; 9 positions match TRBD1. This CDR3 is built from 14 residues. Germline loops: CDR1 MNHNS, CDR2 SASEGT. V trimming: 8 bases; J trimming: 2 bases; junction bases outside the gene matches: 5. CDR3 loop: CASWDRVVTDTQYF. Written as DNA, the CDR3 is TGTGCCAGCTGGGACAGGGTGGTCACAGATACGCAGTATTTT.

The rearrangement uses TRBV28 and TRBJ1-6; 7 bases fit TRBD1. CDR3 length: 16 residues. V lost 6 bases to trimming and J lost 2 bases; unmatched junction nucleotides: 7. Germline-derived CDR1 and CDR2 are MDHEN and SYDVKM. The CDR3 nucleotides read TGTGCCAGCAGACATGGGACAGTTCCCTATAATTCACCCCTCCACTTT. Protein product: CASRHGTVPYNSPLHF. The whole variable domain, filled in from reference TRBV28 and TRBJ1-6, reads DVKVTQSSRYLVKRTGEKVFLECVQDMDHENMFWYRQDPGLGLRLIYFSYDVKMKEKGDIPEGYSVSREKKERFSLILESASTNQTSMYLCASRHGTVPYNSPLHFGNGTRLTVT.

The CDR3 DNA is TGTGCCTGGCTTATGGTACCGTGGGAGGGGGTCGACCCGAACACTGAAGCTTTCTTT. Protein product: CAWLMVPWEGVDPNTEAFF. The chain links TRBV30 to TRBJ1-1, with a tentative D call TRBD1 (6 bases). This CDR3 is built from 19 residues. Trimming left V 5 bases short and J 1 base short, with 29 bases between. From germline, CDR1 is GTSNPN and CDR2 SVGIG (reference sequence).

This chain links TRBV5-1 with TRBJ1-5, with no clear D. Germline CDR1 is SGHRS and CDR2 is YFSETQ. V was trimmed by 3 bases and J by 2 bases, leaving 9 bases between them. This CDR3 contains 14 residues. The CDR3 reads CASSSGEGNQPQHF. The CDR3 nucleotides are TGCGCCAGCAGCTCTGGAGAGGGCAATCAGCCCCAGCATTTT.

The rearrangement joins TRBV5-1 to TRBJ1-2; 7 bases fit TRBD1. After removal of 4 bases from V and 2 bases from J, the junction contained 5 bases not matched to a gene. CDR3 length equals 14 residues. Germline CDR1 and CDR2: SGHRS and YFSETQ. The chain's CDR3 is CASSPGQTNYGYTF. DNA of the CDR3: TGCGCCAGCAGCCCGGGACAGACCAACTATGGCTACACCTTC.

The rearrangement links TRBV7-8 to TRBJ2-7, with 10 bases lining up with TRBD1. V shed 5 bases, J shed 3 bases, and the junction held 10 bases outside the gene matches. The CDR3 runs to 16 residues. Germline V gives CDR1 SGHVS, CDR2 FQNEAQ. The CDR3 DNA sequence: TGTGCCAGCAGCGGCCAGACAGGGGGCGCAGGCTACGAGCAGTACTTC. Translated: CASSGQTGGAGYEQYF.

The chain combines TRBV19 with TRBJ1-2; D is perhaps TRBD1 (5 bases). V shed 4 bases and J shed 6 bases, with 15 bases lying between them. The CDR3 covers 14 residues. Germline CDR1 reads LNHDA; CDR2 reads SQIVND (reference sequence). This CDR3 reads CASSRVGQAHGYTF. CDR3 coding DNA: TGTGCCAGTAGTAGGGTAGGACAAGCGCATGGCTACACCTTC.

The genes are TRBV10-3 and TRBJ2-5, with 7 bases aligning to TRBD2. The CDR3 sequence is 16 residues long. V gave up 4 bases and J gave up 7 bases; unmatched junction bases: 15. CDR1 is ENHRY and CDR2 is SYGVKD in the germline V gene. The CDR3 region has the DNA TGTGCCATCAGTGGGGACTCGGGACTACAGGAAGGGACCCAGTACTTC. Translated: CAISGDSGLQEGTQYF.

DNA for the CDR3: TGTGCCAGCAGGGGGACTAGCGGGATCTACGAGCAGTACTTC. Translated, it gives CASRGTSGIYEQYF. The chain has TRBV28 and TRBJ2-7; the match to TRBD2 covers 13 bases. Per germline, CDR1 MDHEN and CDR2 SYDVKM. The CDR3 sequence is 14 residues long. V lost 6 bases and J lost 3; bases outside the gene matches: 2.

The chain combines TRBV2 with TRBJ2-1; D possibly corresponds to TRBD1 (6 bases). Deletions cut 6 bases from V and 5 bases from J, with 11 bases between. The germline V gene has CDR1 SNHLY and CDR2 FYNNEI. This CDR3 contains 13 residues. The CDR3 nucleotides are TGTGCCAGCAGCACGACAGGCCACAATGAGCAGTTCTTC. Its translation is CASSTTGHNEQFF. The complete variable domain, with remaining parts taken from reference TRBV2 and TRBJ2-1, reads EPEVTQTPSHQVTQMGQEVILRCVPISNHLYFYWYRQILGQKVEFLVSFYNNEISEKSEIFDDQFSVERPDGSNFTLKIRSTKLEDSAMYFCASSTTGHNEQFFGPGTRLTVL.

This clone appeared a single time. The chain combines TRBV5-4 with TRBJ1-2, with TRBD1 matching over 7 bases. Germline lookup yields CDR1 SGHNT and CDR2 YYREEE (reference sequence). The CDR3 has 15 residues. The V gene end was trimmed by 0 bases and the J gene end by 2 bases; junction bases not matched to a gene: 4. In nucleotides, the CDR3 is TGTGCCAGCAGCTTGGAGAGGGGGCTCAACTATGGCTACACCTTC. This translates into CASSLERGLNYGYTF. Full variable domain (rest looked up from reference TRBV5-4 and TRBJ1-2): ETGVTQSPTHLIKTRGQQVTLRCSSQSGHNTVSWYQQALGQGPQFIFQYYREEENGRGNFPPRFSGLQFPNYSSELNVNALELDDSALYLCASSLERGLNYGYTFGSGTRLTVV.

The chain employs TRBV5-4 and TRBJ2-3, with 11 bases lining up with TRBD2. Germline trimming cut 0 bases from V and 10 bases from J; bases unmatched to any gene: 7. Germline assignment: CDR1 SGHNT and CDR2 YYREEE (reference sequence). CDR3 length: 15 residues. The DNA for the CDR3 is TGTGCCAGCAGCTTGGAGGGGGCTAGCGGGAGGTCGCAGTATTTT. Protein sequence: CASSLEGASGRSQYF.

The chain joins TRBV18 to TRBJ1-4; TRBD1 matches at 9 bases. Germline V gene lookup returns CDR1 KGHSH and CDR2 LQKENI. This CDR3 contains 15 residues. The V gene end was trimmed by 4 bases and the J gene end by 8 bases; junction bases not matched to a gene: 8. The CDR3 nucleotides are TGTGCCAGCTCACTCCGGGACAGGGAGGGCGAAAAACTGTTTTTT. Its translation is CASSLRDREGEKLFF.

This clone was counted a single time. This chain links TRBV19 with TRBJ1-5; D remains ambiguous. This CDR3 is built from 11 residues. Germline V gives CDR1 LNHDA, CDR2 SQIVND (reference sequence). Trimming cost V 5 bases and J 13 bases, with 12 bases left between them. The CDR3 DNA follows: TGTGCCAGTAGTTACAGTATAAGACAGCATTTT. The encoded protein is CASSYSIRQHF.

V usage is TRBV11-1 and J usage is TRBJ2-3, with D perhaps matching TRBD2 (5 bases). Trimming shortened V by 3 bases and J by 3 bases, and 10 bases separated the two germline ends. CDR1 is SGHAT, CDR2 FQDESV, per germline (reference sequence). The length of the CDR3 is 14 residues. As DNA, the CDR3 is TGTGCCAGCAGCTTTGATCTAGCTACAGATACGCAGTATTTT. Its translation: CASSFDLATDTQYF. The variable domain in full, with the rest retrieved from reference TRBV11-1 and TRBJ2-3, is EAEVAQSPRYKITEKSQAVAFWCDPISGHATLYWYRQILGQGPELLVQFQDESVVDDSQLPKDRFSAERLKGVDSTLKIQPAELGDSAMYLCASSFDLATDTQYFGPGTRLTVL.

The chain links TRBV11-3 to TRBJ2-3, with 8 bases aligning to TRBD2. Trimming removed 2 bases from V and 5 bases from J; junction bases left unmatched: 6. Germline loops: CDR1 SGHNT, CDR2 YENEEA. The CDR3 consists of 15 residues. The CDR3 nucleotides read TGTGCCAGCAGCTTACGTAGCGGGATAAGAGATACGCAGTATTTT. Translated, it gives CASSLRSGIRDTQYF.

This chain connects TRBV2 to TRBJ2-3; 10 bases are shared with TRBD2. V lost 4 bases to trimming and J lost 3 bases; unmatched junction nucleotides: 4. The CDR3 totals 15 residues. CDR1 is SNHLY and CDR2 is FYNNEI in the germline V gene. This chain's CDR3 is CASSASGSITDTQYF. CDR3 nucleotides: TGTGCCAGCAGTGCTAGCGGGAGTATAACAGATACGCAGTATTTT.

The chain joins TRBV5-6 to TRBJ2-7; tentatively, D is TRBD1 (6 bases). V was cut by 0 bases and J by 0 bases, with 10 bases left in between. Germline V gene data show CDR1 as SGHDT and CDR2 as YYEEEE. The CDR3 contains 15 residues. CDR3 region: CASSLGGRNSYEQYF. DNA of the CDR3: TGTGCCAGCAGCTTGGGGGGGCGAAACTCCTACGAGCAGTACTTC.

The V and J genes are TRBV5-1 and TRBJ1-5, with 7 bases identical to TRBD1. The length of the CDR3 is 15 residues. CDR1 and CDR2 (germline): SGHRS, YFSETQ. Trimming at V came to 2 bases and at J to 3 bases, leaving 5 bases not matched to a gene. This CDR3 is CASSFGTASNQPQHF. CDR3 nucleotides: TGCGCCAGCAGCTTCGGGACAGCGTCCAATCAGCCCCAGCATTTT.

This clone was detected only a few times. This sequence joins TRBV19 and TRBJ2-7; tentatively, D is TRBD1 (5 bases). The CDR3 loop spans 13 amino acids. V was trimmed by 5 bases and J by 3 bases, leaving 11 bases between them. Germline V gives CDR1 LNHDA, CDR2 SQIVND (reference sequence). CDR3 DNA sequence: TGTGCCAGTAGTCCCCAAAGGGGCTACGAGCAGTACTTC. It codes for CASSPQRGYEQYF. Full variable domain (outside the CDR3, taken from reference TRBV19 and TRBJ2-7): DGGITQSPKYLFRKEGQNVTLSCEQNLNHDAMYWYRQDPGQGLRLIYYSQIVNDFQKGDIAEGYSVSREKKESFPLTVTSAQKNPTAFYLCASSPQRGYEQYFGPGTRLTVT.

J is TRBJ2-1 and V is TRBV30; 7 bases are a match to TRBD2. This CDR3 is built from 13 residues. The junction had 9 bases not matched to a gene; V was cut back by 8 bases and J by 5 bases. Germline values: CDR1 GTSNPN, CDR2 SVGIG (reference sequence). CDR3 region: CAGGSYGDNEQFF. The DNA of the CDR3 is TGTGCCGGCGGGAGTTACGGGGACAATGAGCAGTTCTTC.

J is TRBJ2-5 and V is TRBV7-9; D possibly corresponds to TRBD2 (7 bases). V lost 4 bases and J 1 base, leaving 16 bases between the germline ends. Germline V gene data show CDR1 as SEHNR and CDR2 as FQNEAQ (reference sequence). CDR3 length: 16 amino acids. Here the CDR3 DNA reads TGTGCCAGCAGCTCCCCCCCGGGGGGCCCCCAAGAGACCCAGTACTTC. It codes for CASSSPPGGPQETQYF.

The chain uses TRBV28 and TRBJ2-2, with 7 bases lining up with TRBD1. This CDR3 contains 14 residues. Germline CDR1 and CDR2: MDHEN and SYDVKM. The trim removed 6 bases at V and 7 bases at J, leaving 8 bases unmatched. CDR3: CASSGTVDYGELFF. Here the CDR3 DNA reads TGTGCCAGCAGCGGGACAGTCGACTACGGGGAGCTGTTTTTT.

CDR3 nucleotide sequence: TGTGCCAGCAGCCAAGCTACAGGGGGTATCGGCTATGGCTACACCTTC. This codes for CASSQATGGIGYGYTF. The chain couples TRBV4-2 to TRBJ1-2; 8 bases are a match to TRBD1. This CDR3 spans 16 amino acids. The V gene's germline CDR1 is LGHNA and CDR2 YNFKEQ. With V trimmed by 1 base and J by 4 bases, 8 bases remained unmatched.

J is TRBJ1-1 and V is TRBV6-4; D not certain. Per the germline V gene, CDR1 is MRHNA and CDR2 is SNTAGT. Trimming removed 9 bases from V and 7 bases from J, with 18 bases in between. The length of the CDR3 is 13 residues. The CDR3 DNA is TGTGCCAGTTCTCAGGAGGCAGGTTATGAAGCTTTCTTT. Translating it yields CASSQEAGYEAFF.